This TCR beta chain emerged from a study of blood T cells in healthy people across ages. The study, taken as a whole, reports: Higher diversity and more naive CD4+ cells were features of long-lived donors, compared to aged donors.

A remark on this clonotype: The antigen is unknown.

Then a second PCR, running about 7 to 11 cycles, was carried out with a sample-barcoded 5' primer and a J-beta primer mix. In TCRdb, the 5' RACE reads were re-called with MiXCR into one record per CDR3 protein. The sample consists of about 640,000 distinct CDR3 sequences, around 31% of them appearing once. Germline lookup yields CDR1 DFQATT and CDR2 SNEGSKA (reference sequence). CDR3 length equals 14 residues. The V end was cut by 0 bases, the J end by 9 bases, with 18 bases between. The sequence was collected from a woman aged 80 or older in good health. The sample taken for sequencing was blood. This chain uses TRBV20-1 with TRBJ2-7; a possible D gene is TRBD1 (5 bases). This CDR3 reads CSARDWGQNDGQYF. CDR3 coding DNA: TGCAGTGCTAGAGATTGGGGCCAAAATGACGGGCAGTACTTC.